This TCR beta chain is drawn from a study of metastatic and nonmetastatic thyroid tumors. Study-level results: Across blood and tumor, TCR beta diversity in malignant thyroid tumors was reportedly significantly higher than in benign nodules.

TCRdb re-analyzed the PCR reads using MiXCR. The profile shows under 20,000 clones, about 28% of them singletons. Comment on this clone: Its antigen is not identified.

The CDR3 has 15 residues. In germline, CDR1 is SSHAT, CDR2 FNYEAQ (reference sequence). Among the patients, none had received any treatment before thyroid surgery. The sample consisted of tumor tissue. The rearrangement uses TRBV7-7 and TRBJ1-6, with 10 positions matching TRBD1. The sequence was obtained from a female donor with papillary thyroid cancer or a benign thyroid nodule (not recorded which). Some clones in this sample may be carry-over from other donors' samples. CDR3 sequence: CAVPSGTGDNSPLHF. DNA for the CDR3: TGTGCTGTCCCCTCCGGGACAGGGGACAATTCACCCCTCCACTTT.